This is a list of T cell receptor beta chains from one sample in a study of PD-1 blockade in classical Hodgkin lymphoma. The assay was immunoSEQ multiplex PCR, and TCRdb's table has in-frame clones only and misses some. The profile covers tens of thousands of clones, with about four fifths appearing a single time and around a sixth taken by the ten largest. The material was peripheral blood mononuclear cells (PBMCs), obtained before the fourth cycle of nivolumab. All receptors come from a human donor with classical Hodgkin lymphoma. Both conserved end residues are part of each CDR3. D genes are given only for firm matches. Clone size is not always given. Where it is, it says once, few, many or a class for expanded clones.

>TRBV11-3|TRBJ2-1|NA|NA
CASSLLADNEQFF
TGTGCCAGCAGCCTCTTAGCGGACAATGAGCAGTTCTTC
>TRBV28|TRBJ2-7|NA|NA
CASSLFGAGRGEEQYF
TGTGCCAGCAGTTTATTCGGGGCAGGGAGGGGGGAGGAGCAGTACTTC
>TRBV7-8|TRBJ2-5|NA|NA
CASSLGRLGGETQYF
TGTGCCAGCAGCTTAGGGCGGCTTGGTGGAGAGACCCAGTACTTC
>TRBV7-2|TRBJ2-1|NA|NA
CASITSPGSYNEQFF
TGTGCCAGCATCACTAGTCCCGGATCCTACAATGAGCAGTTCTTC
>TRBV13|TRBJ1-4|TRBD1|NA
CASSAGQGMNPNEKLFF
TGTGCCAGCAGCGCGGGACAGGGAATGAACCCTAATGAAAAACTGTTTTTT
>TRBV7-6|TRBJ2-7|NA|NA
CASSLVEGPEYEQYF
TGTGCCAGCAGCTTAGTAGAGGGGCCGGAATACGAGCAGTACTTC
>TRBV10-3|TRBJ2-2|NA|NA
CAISESGLGSRGRTGELFF
TGTGCCATCAGTGAGTCTGGCTTAGGTTCGAGGGGCCGGACCGGGGAGCTGTTTTTT
>TRBV30|TRBJ2-2|TRBD1|NA
CAWRDRVKTGELFF
TGTGCCTGGAGGGACAGGGTGAAGACCGGGGAGCTGTTTTTT
>TRBV23-1|TRBJ1-5|NA|NA
CASSQYGLPQHF
TGCGCCAGCAGTCAATACGGGCTGCCCCAGCATTTT
>TRBV23-1|TRBJ2-4|NA|NA
CASSQSRQGTVDIQYF
TGCGCCAGCAGTCAATCGAGGCAGGGGACGGTAGACATTCAGTACTTC
>TRBV5-1|TRBJ1-1|NA|NA
CASSLVASQNTEAFF
TGCGCCAGCAGCTTGGTCGCATCACAGAACACTGAAGCTTTCTTT
>TRBV5-4|TRBJ2-3|NA|few
CASSPTSLSTNTQYF
TGTGCCAGCAGCCCCACCTCGCTAAGTACTAATACGCAGTATTTT
>TRBV5-6|TRBJ2-5|TRBD1|NA
CASQGQGAGETQYF
TGTGCCAGCCAGGGCCAGGGGGCAGGCGAGACCCAGTACTTC
>TRBV7-3|TRBJ1-1|TRBD1|few
CASSAYRGETKTTEAFF
TGTGCCAGCAGCGCTTACAGGGGGGAAACGAAGACGACTGAAGCTTTCTTT
>TRBV6-4|TRBJ2-3|NA|NA
CASRRDSVTDTQYF
TGTGCCAGCAGACGGGATAGCGTGACAGATACGCAGTATTTT
>TRBV27|TRBJ2-7|TRBD2|few
CASRAGLATHEQYF
TGTGCCAGCAGGGCGGGACTAGCGACTCACGAGCAGTACTTC
>TRBV7-6|TRBJ2-7|TRBD2|NA
CASSLVSGGTYEQYF
TGTGCCAGCAGCTTAGTAAGCGGGGGAACCTACGAGCAGTACTTC
>TRBV28|TRBJ2-2|NA|NA
CASSLGSTGGELFF
TGTGCCAGCAGTTTAGGAAGCACAGGTGGGGAGCTGTTTTTT